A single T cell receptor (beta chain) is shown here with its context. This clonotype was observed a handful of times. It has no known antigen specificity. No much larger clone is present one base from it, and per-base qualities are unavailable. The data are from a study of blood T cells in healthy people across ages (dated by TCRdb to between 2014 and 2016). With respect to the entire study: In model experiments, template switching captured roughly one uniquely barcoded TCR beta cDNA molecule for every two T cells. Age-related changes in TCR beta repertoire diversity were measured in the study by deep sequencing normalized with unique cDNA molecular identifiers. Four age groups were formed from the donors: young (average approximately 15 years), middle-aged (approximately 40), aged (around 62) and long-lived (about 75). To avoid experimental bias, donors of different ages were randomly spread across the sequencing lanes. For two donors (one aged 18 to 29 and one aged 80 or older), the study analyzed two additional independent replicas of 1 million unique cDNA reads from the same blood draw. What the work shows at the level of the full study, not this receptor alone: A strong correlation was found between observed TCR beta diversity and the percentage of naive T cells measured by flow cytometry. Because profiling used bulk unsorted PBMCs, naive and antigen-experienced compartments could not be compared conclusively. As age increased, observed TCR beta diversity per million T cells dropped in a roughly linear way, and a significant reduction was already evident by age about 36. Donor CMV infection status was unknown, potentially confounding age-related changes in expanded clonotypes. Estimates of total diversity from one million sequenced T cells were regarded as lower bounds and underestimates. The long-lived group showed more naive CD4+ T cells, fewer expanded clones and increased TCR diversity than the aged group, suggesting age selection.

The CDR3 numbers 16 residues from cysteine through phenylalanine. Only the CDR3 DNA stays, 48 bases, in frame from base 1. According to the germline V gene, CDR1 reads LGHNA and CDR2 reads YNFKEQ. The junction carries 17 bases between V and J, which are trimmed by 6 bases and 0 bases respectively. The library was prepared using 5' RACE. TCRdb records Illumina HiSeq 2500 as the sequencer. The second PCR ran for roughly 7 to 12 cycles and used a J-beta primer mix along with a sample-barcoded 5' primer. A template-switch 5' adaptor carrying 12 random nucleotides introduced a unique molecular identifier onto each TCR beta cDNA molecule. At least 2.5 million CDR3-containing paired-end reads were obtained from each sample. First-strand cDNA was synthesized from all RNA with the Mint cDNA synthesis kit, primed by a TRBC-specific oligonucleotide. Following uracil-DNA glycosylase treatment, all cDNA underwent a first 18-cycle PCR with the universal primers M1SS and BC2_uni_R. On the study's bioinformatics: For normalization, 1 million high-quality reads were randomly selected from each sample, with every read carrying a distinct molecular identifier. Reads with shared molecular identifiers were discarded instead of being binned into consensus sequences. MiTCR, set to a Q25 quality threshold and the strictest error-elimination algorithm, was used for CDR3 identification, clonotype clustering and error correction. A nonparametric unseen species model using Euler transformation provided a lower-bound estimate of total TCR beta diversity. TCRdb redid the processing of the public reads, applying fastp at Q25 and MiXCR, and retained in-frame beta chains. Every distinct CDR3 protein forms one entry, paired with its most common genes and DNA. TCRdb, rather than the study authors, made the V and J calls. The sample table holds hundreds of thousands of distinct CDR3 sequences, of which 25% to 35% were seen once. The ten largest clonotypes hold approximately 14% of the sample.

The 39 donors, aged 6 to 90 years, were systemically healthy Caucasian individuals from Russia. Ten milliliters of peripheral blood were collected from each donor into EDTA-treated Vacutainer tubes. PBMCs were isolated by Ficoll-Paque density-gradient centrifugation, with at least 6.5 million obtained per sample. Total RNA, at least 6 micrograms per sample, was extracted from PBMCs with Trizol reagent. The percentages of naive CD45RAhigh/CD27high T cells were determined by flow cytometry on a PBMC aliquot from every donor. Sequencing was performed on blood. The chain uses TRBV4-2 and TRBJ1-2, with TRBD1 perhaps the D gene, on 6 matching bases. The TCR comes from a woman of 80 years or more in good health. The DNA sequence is TGTGCCAGCAGTCTCGGAGGGGGGGGAGCTAACTATGGCTACACCTTC. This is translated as CASSLGGGGANYGYTF.